The 8 T cell receptor beta chains given below trace back to one sample, sequenced in a study of T cells after yellow fever vaccination. TCRdb reanalysed the 5' RACE reads using MiXCR and keeps one entry per CDR3 protein. This sample has 200,000 to 300,000 distinct CDR3 sequences, with 5.5% to 8.5% found just once. Sequencing was performed on CD4+ T cells sorted from PBMCs, taken on the day of the yellow fever booster vaccination. The receptors derive from a man younger than 40 who received the YFV17D yellow fever vaccine.

This clonotype was recorded at least ten times. The V gene is TRBV20-1, the J gene TRBJ2-1; a possible D gene is TRBD2 (7 bases). The CDR3 is made up of 14 amino acids. Germline CDR1 and CDR2: DFQATT and SNEGSKA (reference sequence). V was shortened by 7 bases and J by 6 bases, with 19 bases between the two germline ends. CDR3 coding DNA: TGCAGTGGAGAGGGGCGGGGGCCGCGCAATGAGCAGTTCTTC. As protein: CSGEGRGPRNEQFF.

This clonotype has a count of ten or more. This chain joins TRBV15 and TRBJ1-5; 8 nucleotides match TRBD1. The CDR3 consists of 14 residues. J lost 3 bases, V lost 5 bases, and 3 bases had no gene match. Germline V CDR1 and CDR2: LNHNV, YYDKDF (reference sequence). CDR3 nucleotide sequence: TGTGCCACCAGCCTACAGGGGGACAATCAGCCCCAGCATTTT. It specifies CATSLQGDNQPQHF. The full variable domain, with the rest looked up from reference TRBV15 and TRBJ1-5, is DAMVIQNPRYQVTQFGKPVTLSCSQTLNHNVMYWYQQKSSQAPKLLFHYYDKDFNNEADTPDNFQSRRPNTSFCFLDIRSPGLGDTAMYLCATSLQGDNQPQHFGDGTRLSIL.

This clonotype has ten or more counts. V usage is TRBV18 and J usage is TRBJ2-1, with D maybe TRBD2 (6 bases). CDR3 length: 15 residues. With 4 bases removed from V and 14 bases from J, the gap between germline ends came to 24 bases. Germline V gene lookup returns CDR1 KGHSH and CDR2 LQKENI. CDR3 bases: TGTGCCAGCTCACGCGGCCGGGGCGGAACGGGAGTGAAGTTCTTC. Translation gives CASSRGRGGTGVKFF.

The sample holds many counts of this clonotype. The chain has TRBV7-9 and TRBJ2-3; 8 bases align to TRBD2. Germline assignment: CDR1 SEHNR and CDR2 FQNEAQ (reference sequence). With 3 bases clipped from V and 6 bases from J, the junction kept 5 bases outside the gene matches. This CDR3 contains 14 residues. In DNA form, the CDR3 reads TGTGCCAGCAGCTTTCGGGAGGGCCCGGATACGCAGTATTTT. Its protein product is CASSFREGPDTQYF. The variable domain in full, completed from reference TRBV7-9 and TRBJ2-3, reads DTGVSQNPRHKITKRGQNVTFRCDPISEHNRLYWYRQTLGQGPEFLTYFQNEAQLEKSRLLSDRFSAERPKGSFSTLEIQRTEQGDSAMYLCASSFREGPDTQYFGPGTRLTVL.

This clonotype was detected many times. The chain carries TRBV30 and TRBJ2-7, with a weak D call TRBD1 (6 bases). Trimming removed 3 bases from V and 2 bases from J, with 8 bases in between. CDR1 and CDR2 (germline): GTSNPN, SVGIG (reference sequence). There are 12 residues in the CDR3. The CDR3 coding sequence is TGTGCCTGGAGAACAGGGCCCTACGAGCAGTACTTC. Amino acids: CAWRTGPYEQYF.

This clonotype was counted many times. This rearrangement joins TRBV15 to TRBJ2-5, with D perhaps matching TRBD1 (6 bases). Germline assignment: CDR1 LNHNV and CDR2 YYDKDF (reference sequence). This CDR3 is 13 amino acids long. The ends were cut back, 8 bases at V and 1 base at J, with 11 bases in the middle. The chain's CDR3 is CATRPTGQETQYF. Here the CDR3 DNA reads TGTGCCACCCGACCGACAGGCCAAGAGACCCAGTACTTC.

The chain employs TRBV7-9 and TRBJ2-5, with 8 bases lining up with TRBD1. V lost 5 bases, J lost 5 bases, and 4 bases stayed unmatched. From germline, CDR1 is SEHNR and CDR2 FQNEAQ (reference sequence). This CDR3 spans 13 amino acids. The CDR3 loop reads CASSRQGWETQYF. The CDR3 nucleotides are TGTGCCAGCAGCCGACAGGGGTGGGAGACCCAGTACTTC. Supplemented by reference TRBV7-9 and TRBJ2-5, the full variable domain reads DTGVSQNPRHKITKRGQNVTFRCDPISEHNRLYWYRQTLGQGPEFLTYFQNEAQLEKSRLLSDRFSAERPKGSFSTLEIQRTEQGDSAMYLCASSRQGWETQYFGPGTRLLVL.

This clonotype was detected ten times or more. The V and J genes are TRBV2 and TRBJ2-4; D may be TRBD1 (6 bases). V lost 3 bases, J lost 3 bases, and 6 bases lay in between. From germline, CDR1 is SNHLY and CDR2 FYNNEI. This CDR3 has 13 amino acids. CDR3 coding DNA: TGTGCCAGCAGTGAGGACAGCAAAAACATTCAGTACTTC. Translating gives CASSEDSKNIQYF.